One sample yielded the 2 T cell receptor beta chains listed below, sequenced in a study of cytomegalovirus exposure and HLA in healthy donors. The PCR was carried out with 60 Vbeta primers and 13 Jbeta primers. Assay used: immunoSEQ multiplex PCR; TCRdb lists only in-frame clones, some missing. The data contain roughly 150,000 clones, more than 70% of them seen just once; the ten biggest clones take up under 2%. The specimen was PBMCs. The receptors stem from a woman between 35 and 50 years old in good health and CMV-seronegative.

This clone was found once. The sample contains more than one DNA sequence encoding this CDR3. The chain uses TRBV7-6 and TRBJ2-7, with TRBD1 matching over 8 bases. V lost 5 bases, J lost 2 bases, and 5 bases stayed unmatched. The CDR3 contains 14 residues. The germline gives CDR1 SGHVS, CDR2 FNYEAQ. CDR3 residues: CASSARQGPYEQYF. The CDR3 nucleotides are TGTGCCAGCAGCGCCCGACAGGGGCCCTACGAGCAGTACTTC.

The CDR3 reads CASSWGGVVGANVLTF. CDR3 coding DNA: TGTGCCAGCAGCTGGGGGGGGGTGGTCGGGGCCAACGTCCTGACTTTC. V gene TRBV5-6 combines with J gene TRBJ2-6, with TRBD2 matching over 7 bases. V gave up 3 bases and J gave up 4 bases; unmatched junction bases: 7. CDR1 is SGHDT and CDR2 is YYEEEE in the germline V gene. The CDR3 has 16 amino acids.